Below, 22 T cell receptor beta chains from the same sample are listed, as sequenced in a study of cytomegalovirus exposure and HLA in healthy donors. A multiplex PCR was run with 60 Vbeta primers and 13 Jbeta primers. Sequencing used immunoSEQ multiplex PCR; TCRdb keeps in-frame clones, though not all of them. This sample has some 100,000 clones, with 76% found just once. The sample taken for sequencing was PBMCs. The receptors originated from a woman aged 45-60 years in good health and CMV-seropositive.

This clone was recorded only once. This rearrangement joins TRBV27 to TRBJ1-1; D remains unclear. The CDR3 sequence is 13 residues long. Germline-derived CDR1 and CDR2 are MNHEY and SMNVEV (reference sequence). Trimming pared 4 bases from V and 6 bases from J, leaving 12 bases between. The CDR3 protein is CASSSGVVAEAFF. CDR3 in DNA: TGTGCCAGCAGTTCCGGGGTAGTCGCTGAAGCTTTCTTT.

CDR3 loop: CASSFKGNEQYF. CDR3 sequence (DNA): TGTGCCAGCAGTTTCAAGGGGAACGAGCAGTACTTC. V is TRBV2 and J is TRBJ2-7; D is possibly TRBD1 (5 bases). With 5 bases removed from V and 5 bases from J, the gap between germline ends came to 10 bases. The CDR3 spans 12 residues. The V gene's germline CDR1 is SNHLY and CDR2 FYNNEI.

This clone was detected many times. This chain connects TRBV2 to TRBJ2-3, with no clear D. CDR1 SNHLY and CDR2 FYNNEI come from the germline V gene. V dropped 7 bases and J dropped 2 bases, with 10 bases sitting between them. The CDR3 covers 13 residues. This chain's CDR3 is CASIFGPTDTQYF. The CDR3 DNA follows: TGTGCCAGCATATTTGGGCCCACAGATACGCAGTATTTT.

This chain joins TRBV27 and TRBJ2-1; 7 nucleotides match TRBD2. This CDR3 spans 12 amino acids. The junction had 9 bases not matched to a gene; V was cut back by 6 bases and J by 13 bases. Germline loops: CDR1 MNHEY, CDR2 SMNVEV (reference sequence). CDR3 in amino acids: CASRDSGWGQFF. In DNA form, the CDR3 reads TGTGCCAGCAGGGATAGCGGGTGGGGCCAGTTCTTC.

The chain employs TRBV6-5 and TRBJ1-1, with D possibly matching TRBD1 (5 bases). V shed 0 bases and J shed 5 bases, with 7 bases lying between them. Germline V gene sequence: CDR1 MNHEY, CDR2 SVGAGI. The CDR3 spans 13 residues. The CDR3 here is CASSYSGATEAFF. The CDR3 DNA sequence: TGTGCCAGCAGTTACTCTGGGGCGACTGAAGCTTTCTTT.

CDR3 region: CASSEGQAVREQYF. As DNA, the CDR3 is TGTGCCAGCAGTGAAGGGCAGGCCGTCCGCGAGCAGTACTTC. The rearrangement joins TRBV6-1 to TRBJ2-7; D is unresolved. Germline CDR1 is MNHNS and CDR2 is SASEGT. The CDR3 is 14 residues long. Deletions cut 1 base from V and 6 bases from J, with 13 bases between.

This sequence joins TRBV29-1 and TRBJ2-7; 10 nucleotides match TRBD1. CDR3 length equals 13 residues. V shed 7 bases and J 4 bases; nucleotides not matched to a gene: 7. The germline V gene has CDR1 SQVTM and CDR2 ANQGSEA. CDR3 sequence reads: CSGGGQGIYEQYF. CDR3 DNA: TGCAGCGGAGGGGGACAGGGGATATACGAGCAGTACTTC.

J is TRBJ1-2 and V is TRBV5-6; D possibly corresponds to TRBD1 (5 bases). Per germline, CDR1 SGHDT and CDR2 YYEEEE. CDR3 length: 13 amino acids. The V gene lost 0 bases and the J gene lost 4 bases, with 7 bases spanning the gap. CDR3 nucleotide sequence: TGTGCCAGCAGCTTGGGACAGTTCTATGGCTACACCTTC. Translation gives CASSLGQFYGYTF.

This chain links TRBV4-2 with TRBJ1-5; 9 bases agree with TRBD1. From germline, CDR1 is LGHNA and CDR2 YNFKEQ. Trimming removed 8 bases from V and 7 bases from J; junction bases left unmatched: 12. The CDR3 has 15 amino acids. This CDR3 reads CASQPGQGTGQPQHF. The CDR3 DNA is TGTGCCAGCCAGCCCGGACAGGGGACAGGACAGCCCCAGCATTTT.

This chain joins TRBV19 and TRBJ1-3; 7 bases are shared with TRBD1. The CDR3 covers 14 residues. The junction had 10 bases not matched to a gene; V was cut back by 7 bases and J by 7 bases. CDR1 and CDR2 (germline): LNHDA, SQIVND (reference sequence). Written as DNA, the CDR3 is TGTGCCAGTAATCACAGGGGCGCGGAGAACACCATATATTTT. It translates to CASNHRGAENTIYF.

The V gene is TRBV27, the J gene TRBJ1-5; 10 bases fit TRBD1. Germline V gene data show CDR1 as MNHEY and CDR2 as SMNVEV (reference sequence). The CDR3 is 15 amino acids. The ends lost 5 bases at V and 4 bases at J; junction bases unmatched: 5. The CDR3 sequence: CASSTTGQGNQPQHF. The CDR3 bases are TGTGCCAGCAGTACCACGGGACAGGGGAATCAGCCCCAGCATTTT.

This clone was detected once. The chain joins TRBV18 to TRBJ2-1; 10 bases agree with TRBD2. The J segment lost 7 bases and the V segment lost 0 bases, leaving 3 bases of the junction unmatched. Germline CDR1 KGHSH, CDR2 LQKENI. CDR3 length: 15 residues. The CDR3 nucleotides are TGTGCCAGCTCACCACCGGGACTAGCGAATAATGAGCAGTTCTTC. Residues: CASSPPGLANNEQFF. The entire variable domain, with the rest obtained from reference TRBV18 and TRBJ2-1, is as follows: NAGVMQNPRHLVRRRGQEARLRCSPMKGHSHVYWYRQLPEEGLKFMVYLQKENIIDESGMPKERFSAEFPKEGPSILRIQQVVRGDSAAYFCASSPPGLANNEQFFGPGTRLTVL.

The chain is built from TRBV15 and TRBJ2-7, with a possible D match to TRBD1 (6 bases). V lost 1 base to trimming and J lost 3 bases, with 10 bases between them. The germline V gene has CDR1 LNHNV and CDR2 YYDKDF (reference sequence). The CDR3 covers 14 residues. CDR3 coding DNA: TGTGCCACCAGCAGAGTCGGGACAAGCTACGAGCAGTACTTC. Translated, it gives CATSRVGTSYEQYF.

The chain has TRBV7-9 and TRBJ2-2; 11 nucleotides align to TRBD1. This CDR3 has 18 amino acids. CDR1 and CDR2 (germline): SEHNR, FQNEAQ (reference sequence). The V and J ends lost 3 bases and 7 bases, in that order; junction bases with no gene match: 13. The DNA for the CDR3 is TGTGCCAGCAGCTTGGAGCGCCGGGACAGGGGGTTCAGCGGGGAGCTGTTTTTT. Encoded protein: CASSLERRDRGFSGELFF.

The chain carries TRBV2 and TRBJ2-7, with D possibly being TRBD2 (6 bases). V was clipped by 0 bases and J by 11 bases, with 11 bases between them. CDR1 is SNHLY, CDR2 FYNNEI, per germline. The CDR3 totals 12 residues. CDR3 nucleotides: TGTGCCAGCAGTGAAGCTTCACGGGGGAAGTACTTC. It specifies CASSEASRGKYF.

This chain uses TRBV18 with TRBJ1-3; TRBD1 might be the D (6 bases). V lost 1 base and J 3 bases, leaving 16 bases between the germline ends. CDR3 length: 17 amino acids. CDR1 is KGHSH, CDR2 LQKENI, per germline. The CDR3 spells CASSPRTGGQIGNTIYF. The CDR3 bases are TGTGCCAGCTCACCACGAACGGGGGGGCAGATTGGAAACACCATATATTTT.

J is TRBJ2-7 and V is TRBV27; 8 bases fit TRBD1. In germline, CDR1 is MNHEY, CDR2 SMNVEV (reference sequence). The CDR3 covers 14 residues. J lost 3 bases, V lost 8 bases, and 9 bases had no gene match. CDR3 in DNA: TGTGCCAGCTCCTTTGAGACAGGGGACTACGAGCAGTACTTC. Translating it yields CASSFETGDYEQYF.

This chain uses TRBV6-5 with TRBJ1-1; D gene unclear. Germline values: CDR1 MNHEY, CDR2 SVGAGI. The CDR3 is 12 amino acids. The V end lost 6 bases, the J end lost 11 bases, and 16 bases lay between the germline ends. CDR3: CASRTINSWAFF. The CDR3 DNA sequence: TGTGCCAGCAGAACGATTAACTCTTGGGCTTTCTTT.

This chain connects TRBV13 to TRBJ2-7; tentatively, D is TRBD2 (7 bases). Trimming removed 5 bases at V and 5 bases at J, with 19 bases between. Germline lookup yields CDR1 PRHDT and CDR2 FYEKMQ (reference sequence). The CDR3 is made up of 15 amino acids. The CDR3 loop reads CASSASGSGTHEQYF. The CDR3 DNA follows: TGTGCCAGCAGCGCTAGCGGCAGCGGGACACACGAGCAGTACTTC.

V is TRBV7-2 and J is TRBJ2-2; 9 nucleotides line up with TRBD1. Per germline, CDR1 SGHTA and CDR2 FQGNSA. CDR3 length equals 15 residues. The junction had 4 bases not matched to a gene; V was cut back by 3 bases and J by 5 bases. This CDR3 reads CASSFGQGRTGELFF. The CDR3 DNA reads TGTGCCAGCAGCTTCGGACAGGGGAGAACCGGGGAGCTGTTTTTT. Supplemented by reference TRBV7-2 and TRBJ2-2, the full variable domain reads GAGVSQSPSNKVTEKGKDVELRCDPISGHTALYWYRQSLGQGLEFLIYFQGNSAPDKSGLPSDRFSAERTGGSVSTLTIQRTQQEDSAVYLCASSFGQGRTGELFFGEGSRLTVL.

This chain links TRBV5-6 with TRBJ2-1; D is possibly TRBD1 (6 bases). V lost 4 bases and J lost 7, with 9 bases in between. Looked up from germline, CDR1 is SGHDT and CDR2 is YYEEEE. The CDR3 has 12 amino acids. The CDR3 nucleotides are TGTGCCAGCAGCCAGGGGACGAATGAGCAGTTCTTC. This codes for CASSQGTNEQFF.

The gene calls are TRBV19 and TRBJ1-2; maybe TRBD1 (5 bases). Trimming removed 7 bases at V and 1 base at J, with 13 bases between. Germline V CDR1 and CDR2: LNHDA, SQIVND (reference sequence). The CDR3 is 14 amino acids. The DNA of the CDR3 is TGTGCCAGTATTTCAGGAGGGGATAACTATGGCTACACCTTC. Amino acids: CASISGGDNYGYTF.